A selection of T cell receptor beta chains follows, all from one sample in a study of T cells in Graves' hyperthyroidism and ophthalmopathy. Each CDR3 protein is one row after TCRdb ran MiXCR on the multiplex PCR reads. The sample lists approximately 530,000 distinct CDR3 sequences; over 15% were seen once. The source material was blood. These receptors were collected from a woman under 30 with Graves' hyperthyroidism. The CDR3 runs from the conserved cysteine through the conserved F or W. D genes are given only for firm matches. Expanded clones are given a class, and other clones once, few, many or no size at all.

d_call: NA
j_call: TRBJ2-5
clone_size: few
v_call: TRBV2
cdr3_aa: CASSGIWAGRQETQYF
cdr3_nt: TGTGCCAGCAGTGGAATTTGGGCGGGGCGACAAGAGACCCAGTACTTC

d_call: NA
j_call: TRBJ2-1
clone_size: NA
v_call: TRBV24-1
cdr3_aa: CATQDRNEQFF
cdr3_nt: TGTGCCACCCAGGACAGAAATGAGCAGTTCTTC

d_call: TRBD2
j_call: TRBJ2-2
clone_size: many
v_call: TRBV6-1
cdr3_aa: CASIYRVGASGGRNTGELFF
cdr3_nt: TGTGCCAGCATCTACAGGGTGGGAGCTAGCGGGGGGCGGAACACCGGGGAGCTGTTTTTT

d_call: TRBD1
j_call: TRBJ2-3
clone_size: many
v_call: TRBV7-8
cdr3_aa: CASSLRADRVALTDTQYF
cdr3_nt: TGTGCCAGCAGCCTAAGGGCTGACAGGGTCGCCCTCACAGATACGCAGTATTTT

d_call: NA
j_call: TRBJ1-2
clone_size: many
v_call: TRBV27
cdr3_aa: CASSSTYNYGYTF
cdr3_nt: TGTGCCAGCAGTTCGACGTACAACTATGGCTACACCTTC

d_call: NA
j_call: TRBJ2-1
clone_size: NA
v_call: TRBV27
cdr3_aa: CASSPTQVSSYNEQFF
cdr3_nt: TGTGCCAGCAGTCCCACCCAGGTTAGCTCCTACAATGAGCAGTTCTTC

d_call: NA
j_call: TRBJ2-1
clone_size: NA
v_call: TRBV4-1
cdr3_aa: CASSQDAGARQGNNEQFF
cdr3_nt: TGCGCCAGCAGCCAAGATGCGGGAGCGAGACAGGGCAACAATGAGCAGTTCTTC

d_call: TRBD1
j_call: TRBJ1-2
clone_size: few
v_call: TRBV6-1
cdr3_aa: CASRPTGGGGYTF
cdr3_nt: TGTGCCAGCAGGCCGACAGGGGGGGGTGGCTACACCTTC

d_call: NA
j_call: TRBJ2-3
clone_size: many
v_call: TRBV24-1
cdr3_aa: CATSDDTWDTQYF
cdr3_nt: TGTGCCACCAGTGACGACACGTGGGATACGCAGTATTTT

d_call: TRBD2
j_call: TRBJ2-7
clone_size: many
v_call: TRBV5-1
cdr3_aa: CASSWVAGDEQYF
cdr3_nt: TGCGCCAGCAGTTGGGTAGCGGGTGACGAGCAGTACTTC

d_call: NA
j_call: TRBJ1-1
clone_size: many
v_call: TRBV7-9
cdr3_aa: CASRLTGAEAFF
cdr3_nt: TGTGCCAGCCGACTAACAGGTGCTGAAGCTTTCTTT

d_call: NA
j_call: TRBJ2-2
clone_size: few
v_call: TRBV5-1
cdr3_aa: CASSDHGQTGELFF
cdr3_nt: TGCGCCAGCAGCGATCACGGACAGACCGGGGAGCTGTTTTTT

d_call: NA
j_call: TRBJ2-3
clone_size: few
v_call: TRBV19
cdr3_aa: CASSITEGKDTQYF
cdr3_nt: TGTGCCAGTAGTATTACCGAGGGGAAGGATACGCAGTATTTT

d_call: TRBD1
j_call: TRBJ1-2
clone_size: many
v_call: TRBV6-1
cdr3_aa: CASSEPIPGGDYGYTF
cdr3_nt: TGTGCCAGCAGTGAACCTATACCAGGGGGGGACTATGGCTACACCTTC

d_call: NA
j_call: TRBJ1-4
clone_size: many
v_call: TRBV28
cdr3_aa: CASSAISGGGFNEKLFF
cdr3_nt: TGTGCCAGCAGCGCGATCTCCGGGGGAGGGTTTAATGAAAAACTGTTTTTT

d_call: TRBD1
j_call: TRBJ1-1
clone_size: many
v_call: TRBV20-1
cdr3_aa: CSASPGGWTEAFF
cdr3_nt: TGCAGTGCTAGCCCAGGGGGATGGACTGAAGCTTTCTTT

d_call: NA
j_call: TRBJ2-3
clone_size: once
v_call: TRBV2
cdr3_aa: CASITTGRAADTQYF
cdr3_nt: TGTGCCAGCATCACGACGGGTCGGGCCGCAGATACGCAGTATTTT

d_call: NA
j_call: TRBJ2-5
clone_size: few
v_call: TRBV7-4
cdr3_aa: CASSPDRQEITQYF
cdr3_nt: TGTGCCAGCAGCCCCGACCGACAGGAGATTACCCAGTACTTC